This entry lists 2 T cell receptor beta chains sequenced from one sample in a study of T cells in Graves' hyperthyroidism and ophthalmopathy. RNA transcripts gave rise to amplified TCR beta CDR3 regions. Initially, a first-round RT-PCR of the TCR CDR3 employed the HTBI primer set. TCRdb itself ran the multiplex PCR reads through MiXCR, one entry per CDR3 protein. Here the sample spans some 350,000 distinct CDR3 sequences, roughly an eighth being singletons. What was sequenced was blood. These receptor sequences come from a middle-aged woman with Graves' ophthalmopathy.

The chain has TRBV27 and TRBJ1-2, with TRBD1 as a possible D gene (5 bases). V gave up 3 bases and J gave up 5 bases, with 13 bases separating them. Germline V lookup: CDR1 MNHEY, CDR2 SMNVEV (reference sequence). There are 14 residues in the CDR3. In DNA, the CDR3 is TGTGCCAGCAGTTTGGAGGGGAGCACTTATGGCTACACCTTC. Translated, it gives CASSLEGSTYGYTF.

Many counts were recorded for this clonotype. This chain joins TRBV6-2 or TRBV6-3 and TRBJ2-1; TRBD1 might be the D (6 bases). The CDR3 spans 12 residues. Between the trimmed V and J ends, which lost 6 bases and 7 bases, there was a span of 10 bases. Per the germline V gene, CDR1 is MNHEY and CDR2 is SVGEGT. The CDR3 DNA reads TGTGCCAGCAGCGACACAGGGAATGAGCAGTTCTTC. Residues: CASSDTGNEQFF.